This is a list of T cell receptor beta chains from one sample in a study of T cell clones after liver transplantation. Repertoires were generated with immunoSEQ multiplex PCR, while TCRdb's copy carries only in-frame clones and drops some. The sample includes 65,000 to 90,000 clones, about nine tenths of them seen just once. The sequencing used CD4+ T cells from blood, collected before liver transplant. Receptors originate from a human donor who received a liver transplant. Each CDR3 is given with its conserved first and last residue. D genes are given only for firm matches. Not all rows give a size; the values are once, few, many and, for expanded clones, a class.

d_gene,j_gene,v_gene,abundance,CDR3aa,CDR3nt
NA,TRBJ1-1,TRBV5-8,once,CASLRGFIGNTEAFF,TGTGCCAGCCTTAGGGGATTCATCGGGAACACTGAAGCTTTCTTT
NA,TRBJ2-1,TRBV5-1,NA,CASSFDGVAYNEQFF,TGCGCCAGCAGCTTTGATGGGGTAGCCTACAATGAGCAGTTCTTC
NA,TRBJ1-4,TRBV5-4,NA,CASSPSGGRSEKLFF,TGTGCCAGCAGCCCCTCCGGGGGGAGAAGTGAAAAACTGTTTTTT
NA,TRBJ2-5,TRBV6-5,NA,CASSYRGRETQYF,TGTGCCAGCAGTTATCGGGGTAGAGAGACCCAGTACTTC
NA,TRBJ1-5,TRBV13,NA,CASSIRRGGNQPQHF,TGTGCCAGCAGCATCCGAAGGGGGGGCAATCAGCCCCAGCATTTT
NA,TRBJ2-7,TRBV7-6,NA,CASSFRSSGEQYF,TGTGCCAGCAGCTTTAGAAGTAGCGGTGAGCAGTACTTC
NA,TRBJ1-2,TRBV5-1,NA,CASSLGQTSYGYTF,TGCGCCAGCAGCTTGGGTCAGACCTCCTATGGCTACACCTTC
TRBD1,TRBJ2-7,TRBV28,NA,CASSSTGTASYEQYF,TGTGCCAGCAGTAGTACCGGGACAGCCTCCTACGAGCAGTACTTC
NA,TRBJ2-7,TRBV28,NA,CASTIGSGSYEQYF,TGTGCCAGCACCATAGGGTCAGGTTCCTACGAGCAGTACTTC
NA,TRBJ2-2,TRBV11-2,NA,CASSLGSGRVGELFF,TGTGCCAGCAGCTTAGGGTCAGGGAGAGTCGGGGAGCTGTTTTTT
NA,TRBJ1-3,TRBV5-1,once,CASSFDTVRSGNTIYF,TGCGCCAGCAGCTTTGACACTGTACGCTCTGGAAACACCATATATTTT
NA,TRBJ2-5,TRBV28,NA,CASSPPGGTGQETQYF,TGTGCCAGCAGCCCCCCCGGTGGAACAGGGCAAGAGACCCAGTACTTC
NA,TRBJ2-1,TRBV10-3,NA,CAIGDFTKASSYNEQFF,TGTGCCATCGGGGACTTTACTAAGGCGAGCTCCTACAATGAGCAGTTCTTC
TRBD1,TRBJ1-4,TRBV27,NA,CASSLLGQNNEKLFF,TGTGCCAGCAGTTTATTGGGACAGAATAATGAAAAACTGTTTTTT
TRBD2,TRBJ2-3,TRBV9,NA,CASSVAAGEWDTQYF,TGTGCCAGCAGCGTAGCAGCGGGAGAATGGGATACGCAGTATTTT
TRBD1,TRBJ2-1,TRBV5-1,NA,CASSFLTGGYNEQFF,TGCGCCAGCAGCTTTTTAACAGGGGGTTACAATGAGCAGTTCTTC
NA,TRBJ2-3,TRBV19,once,CASRRTQSPATDTQYF,TGTGCCAGTAGGCGGACCCAGTCCCCAGCCACAGATACGCAGTATTTT
NA,TRBJ1-4,TRBV5-1,NA,CASSLNGGPNEKLFF,TGCGCCAGCAGCTTAAATGGGGGGCCTAATGAAAAACTGTTTTTT
TRBD1,TRBJ2-5,TRBV19,NA,CASSRDRVGQETQYF,TGTGCCAGTAGTAGAGACAGGGTAGGCCAAGAGACCCAGTACTTC
NA,TRBJ1-1,TRBV4-1,NA,CASSRLMGGTEAFF,TGCGCCAGCAGCCGACTCATGGGAGGCACTGAAGCTTTCTTT
TRBD2,TRBJ2-1,TRBV5-4,NA,CASSRLAEINEQFF,TGTGCCAGCAGCCGACTAGCGGAGATCAATGAGCAGTTCTTC
TRBD1,TRBJ1-3,TRBV7-2,NA,CASSRDSKNTIYF,TGTGCCAGCAGCCGGGACAGCAAAAACACCATATATTTT
TRBD2,TRBJ2-3,TRBV27,NA,CASSPFGRSPTDTQYF,TGTGCCAGCAGTCCTTTCGGGAGGAGCCCCACAGATACGCAGTATTTT
NA,TRBJ2-5,TRBV9,NA,CASSGEDRRGETQYF,TGTGCCAGCAGCGGGGAGGACCGGAGGGGAGAGACCCAGTACTTC
TRBD2,TRBJ2-7,TRBV5-6,NA,CASSLVGASGRPFAYEQYF,TGTGCCAGCAGTCTGGTAGGGGCTAGCGGGAGGCCTTTCGCCTACGAGCAGTACTTC
NA,TRBJ2-3,TRBV7-2,NA,CASSLVESTDTQYF,TGTGCCAGCAGCTTAGTAGAAAGCACAGATACGCAGTATTTT
NA,TRBJ2-5,TRBV11-3,NA,CASSLQETQYF,TGTGCCAGCAGCTTACAAGAGACCCAGTACTTC
TRBD1,TRBJ2-7,TRBV9,NA,CASSARDSSYEQYF,TGTGCCAGCAGCGCAAGGGACAGCTCCTACGAGCAGTACTTC
TRBD2,TRBJ2-2,TRBV4-3,once,CASSQDRGGANTGELFF,TGCGCCAGCAGCCAAGATCGCGGGGGAGCGAACACCGGGGAGCTGTTTTTT
TRBD2,TRBJ2-5,TRBV7-6,NA,CASSPSGGAGTQYF,TGTGCCAGCAGCCCCAGCGGGGGGGCTGGGACCCAGTACTTC
TRBD1,TRBJ2-2,TRBV19,once,CASTLPTGGITGELFF,TGTGCCAGTACCCTCCCGACAGGGGGCATCACCGGGGAGCTGTTTTTT
NA,TRBJ1-1,TRBV7-6,few,CASSSDSNTEAFF,TGTGCCAGCAGCTCTGACAGTAACACTGAAGCTTTCTTT
NA,TRBJ1-6,TRBV4-3,once,CASSQTLNSPLHF,TGCGCCAGCAGCCAGACCCTAAATTCACCCCTCCACTTT
NA,TRBJ2-4,TRBV18,NA,CASSTGDPKNIQYF,TGTGCCAGCTCAACGGGAGACCCCAAAAACATTCAGTACTTC
NA,TRBJ2-1,TRBV11-2,NA,CASSLSDSNEQFF,TGTGCCAGCAGCTTATCGGATTCCAATGAGCAGTTCTTC
TRBD2,TRBJ2-1,TRBV7-8,few,CASSKQYTGTSGSNEQFF,TGTGCCAGCAGCAAACAATATACTGGAACTAGCGGGAGCAATGAGCAGTTCTTC
NA,TRBJ2-7,TRBV29-1,NA,CSVEKGSYEQYF,TGCAGCGTTGAAAAAGGGTCCTACGAGCAGTACTTC